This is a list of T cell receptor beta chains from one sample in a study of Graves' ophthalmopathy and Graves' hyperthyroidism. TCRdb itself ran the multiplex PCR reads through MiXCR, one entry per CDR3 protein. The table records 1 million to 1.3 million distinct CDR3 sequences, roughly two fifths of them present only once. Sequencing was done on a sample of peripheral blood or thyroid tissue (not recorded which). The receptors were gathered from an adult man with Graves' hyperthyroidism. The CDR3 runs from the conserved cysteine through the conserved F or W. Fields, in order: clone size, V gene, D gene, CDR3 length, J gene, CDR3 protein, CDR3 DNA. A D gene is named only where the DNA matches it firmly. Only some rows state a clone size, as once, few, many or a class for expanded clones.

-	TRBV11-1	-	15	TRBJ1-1	CASSLEIAENTEAFF	TGTGCCAGCAGCTTAGAGATCGCAGAGAACACTGAAGCTTTCTTT
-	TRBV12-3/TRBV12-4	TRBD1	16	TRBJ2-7	CASSARGRRNPYEQYF	TGTGCCAGCAGTGCGAGGGGGCGGCGGAATCCCTACGAGCAGTACTTC
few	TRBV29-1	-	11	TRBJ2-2	CSVATAGELFF	TGCAGCGTTGCGACGGCGGGGGAGCTGTTTTTT
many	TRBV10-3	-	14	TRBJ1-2	CAIRGAGQVRRYTF	TGTGCCATCAGGGGCGCGGGTCAGGTTCGTCGCTACACCTTC
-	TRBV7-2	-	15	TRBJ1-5	CASSLGSGPSQPQHF	TGTGCCAGCAGCTTAGGGTCAGGGCCCAGTCAGCCCCAGCATTTT
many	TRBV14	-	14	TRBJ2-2	CASSSWVEAGELFF	TGTGCCAGCAGCAGTTGGGTGGAGGCCGGGGAGCTGTTTTTT
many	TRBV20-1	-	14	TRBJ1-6	CSARETVTNSPLHF	TGCAGTGCTAGAGAGACAGTAACTAATTCACCCCTCCACTTT
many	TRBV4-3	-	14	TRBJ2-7	CASSQDTRAYEQYF	TGCGCCAGCAGCCAAGATACCAGGGCGTACGAGCAGTACTTC
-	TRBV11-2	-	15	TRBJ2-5	CASSSGRGGGETQYF	TGTGCCAGCAGCTCCGGCCGTGGCGGAGGAGAGACCCAGTACTTC
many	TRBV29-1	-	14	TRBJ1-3	CSVVGGDSGNTIYF	TGCAGCGTTGTTGGGGGGGACTCTGGAAACACCATATATTTT
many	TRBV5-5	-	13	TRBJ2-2	CASTQGLSGELFF	TGTGCCAGCACGCAGGGGTTAAGCGGGGAGCTGTTTTTT
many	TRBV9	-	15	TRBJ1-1	CASSVASWGEAEAFF	TGTGCCAGCAGCGTAGCGAGTTGGGGGGAGGCTGAAGCTTTCTTT
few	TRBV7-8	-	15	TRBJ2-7	CASSAKGQNNYEQYF	TGTGCCAGCAGTGCCAAAGGACAGAACAACTACGAGCAGTACTTC
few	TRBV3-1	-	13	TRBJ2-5	CASSQAGLETQYF	TGTGCCAGCAGCCAAGCAGGGTTAGAGACCCAGTACTTC
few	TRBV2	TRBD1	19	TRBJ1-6	CASSLARTGGSGNNSPLHF	TGTGCCAGCAGCTTAGCTAGGACAGGAGGGTCGGGGAATAATTCACCCCTCCACTTT
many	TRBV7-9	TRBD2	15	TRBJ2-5	CASSGGSGGQETQYF	TGTGCCAGCAGCGGGGGTAGCGGGGGCCAAGAGACCCAGTACTTC
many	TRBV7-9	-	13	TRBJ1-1	CASSFTASTEAFF	TGTGCCAGCAGCTTTACGGCTTCCACTGAAGCTTTCTTT
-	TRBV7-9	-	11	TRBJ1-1	CASSRSGGAFF	TGTGCCAGCAGCCGTTCGGGGGGAGCTTTCTTT
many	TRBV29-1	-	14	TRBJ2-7	CSVVLGAVPYEQYF	TGCAGCGTTGTTTTGGGGGCCGTCCCCTACGAGCAGTACTTC
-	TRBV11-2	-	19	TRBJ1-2	CASSQEISSPRQGGFGYTF	TGTGCCAGCAGCCAGGAGATATCGAGCCCCCGTCAGGGAGGGTTTGGCTACACCTTC
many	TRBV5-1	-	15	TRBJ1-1	CASSLHISMNTEAFF	TGCGCCAGCAGCTTGCACATTAGCATGAACACTGAAGCTTTCTTT
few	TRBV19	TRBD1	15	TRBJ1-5	CASSIADRGNQPQHF	TGTGCCAGTAGTATAGCGGACAGGGGCAATCAGCCCCAGCATTTT